This T cell receptor (beta chain) was captured by sequencing in a study of cytomegalovirus exposure and HLA in healthy donors. Study-wide results and limits: TCR beta sequences reportedly predicted most subjects' HLA-A and HLA-B alleles accurately. Solely CMV serostatus was available to characterize immune exposure. Most sequenced TCRs were rare (though some public TCRs occurred in many donors).

Concerning this clone: Its antigen is undetermined.

Primers: 60 Vbeta forward and 13 Jbeta reverse. The method was immunoSEQ multiplex PCR; TCRdb's version includes in-frame clones alone and lacks a portion of them. Here the sample spans about 62,000 clones, 70% to 75% being singletons. The sequenced sample was PBMCs. The sequence came from a woman aged 25 to 39 in good health and CMV-seronegative.

The CDR3 sequence: CASSSPQTGEGTEAFF. In DNA form, the CDR3 reads TGTGCCAGCAGTTCCCCCCAGACAGGGGAGGGGACTGAAGCTTTCTTT. The rearrangement joins TRBV28 to TRBJ1-1; 8 nucleotides line up with TRBD1. The CDR3 is 16 residues long. Germline CDR1 reads MDHEN; CDR2 reads SYDVKM. V was pared by 4 bases and J by 5 bases, with 12 bases of the junction left unmatched.